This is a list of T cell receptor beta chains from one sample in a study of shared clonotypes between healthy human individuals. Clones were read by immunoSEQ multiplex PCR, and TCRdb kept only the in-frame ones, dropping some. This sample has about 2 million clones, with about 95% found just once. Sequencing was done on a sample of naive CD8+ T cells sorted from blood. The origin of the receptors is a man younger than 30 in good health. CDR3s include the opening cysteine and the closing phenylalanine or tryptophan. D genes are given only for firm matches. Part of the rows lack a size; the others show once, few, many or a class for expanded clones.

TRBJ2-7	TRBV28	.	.	TGTGCCAGCAGTTTTGCGGGGGCCGACGAGCAGTACTTC	CASSFAGADEQYF
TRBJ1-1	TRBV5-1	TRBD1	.	TGCGCCAGCAGCTTCGGGGAAGGGGGCAACACTGAAGCTTTCTTT	CASSFGEGGNTEAFF
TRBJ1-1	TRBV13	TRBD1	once	TGTGCCAGCAGCTTAGGGGACAGGTGGAACACTGAAGCTTTCTTT	CASSLGDRWNTEAFF
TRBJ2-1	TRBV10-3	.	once	TGTGCCATCAGTGAGTCTCCTACCGACGATGAGCAGTTCTTC	CAISESPTDDEQFF
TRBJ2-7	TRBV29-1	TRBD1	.	TGCAGCGTGACCGGGACAGGGCCTGGCGAGCAGTACTTC	CSVTGTGPGEQYF
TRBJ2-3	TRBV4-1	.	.	TGCGCCAGCAGCACCTGGGCGGGGTACACAGATACGCAGTATTTT	CASSTWAGYTDTQYF
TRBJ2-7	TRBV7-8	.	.	TGTGCCAGCAGCTTCCTCCATAATCGGGACGAGCAGTACTTC	CASSFLHNRDEQYF
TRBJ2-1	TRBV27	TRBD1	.	TGTGCCAGCAGTCCCCCGACAGGGGCGACTTACAATGAGCAGTTCTTC	CASSPPTGATYNEQFF
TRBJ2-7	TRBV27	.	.	TGTGCCAGCAGTTCTTACCTCAAGGGGGTGGAGGAGTACTTC	CASSSYLKGVEEYF
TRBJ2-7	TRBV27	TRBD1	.	TGTGCCAGCAGTTTAAAGGGGGCGCGGTACGAGCAGTACTTC	CASSLKGARYEQYF
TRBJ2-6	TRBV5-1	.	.	TGCGCCAGCAGCTTTGATGGGGCCAACGTCCTGACTTTC	CASSFDGANVLTF
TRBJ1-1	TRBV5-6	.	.	TGTGCCAGCAGCCAAGGATTGAACACTGAAGCTTTCTTT	CASSQGLNTEAFF
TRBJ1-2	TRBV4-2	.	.	TGTGCCAGCAGCCACCCTGGGGCACAGATAACTTCTAACTATGGCTACACCTTC	CASSHPGAQITSNYGYTF
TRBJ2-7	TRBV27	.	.	TGTGCCAGCAGGGGAGGGACAGTCCACGAGCAGTACTTC	CASRGGTVHEQYF
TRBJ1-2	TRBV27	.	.	TGTGCCAGCAGTTTATCGGCAGGGGCCCCTAACTATGGCTACACCTTC	CASSLSAGAPNYGYTF
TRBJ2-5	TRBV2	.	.	TGTGCCAGCAGTGGCGGGACAGCATTCCAAGAGACCCAGTACTTC	CASSGGTAFQETQYF
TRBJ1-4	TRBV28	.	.	TGTGCCAGCAGTCCGCTGAGGGGGTATGCAACTAATGAAAAACTGTTTTTT	CASSPLRGYATNEKLFF
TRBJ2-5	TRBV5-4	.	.	TGTGCCAGCAGCTTGGAAGGGTTAAGTTCCCAAGAGACCCAGTACTTC	CASSLEGLSSQETQYF
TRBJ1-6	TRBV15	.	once	TGTGCCACCAGCAGAGAGAGGACGGTCCCATATTCACCCCTCCACTTT	CATSRERTVPYSPLHF
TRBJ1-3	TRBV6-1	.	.	TGTGCCAGCAGTGAAGCGTGGGACACCCGAAACACCATATATTTT	CASSEAWDTRNTIYF